The following is a T cell receptor (beta chain) sequence with its context. Its antigen is as yet unknown. The data were obtained in a study of cytomegalovirus exposure and HLA in healthy donors. Study as a whole: Ancestry clustering placed around 80% of a few hundred genotyped donors in the Caucasian-associated cluster. Study-wide points: In a later analysis, most CMV-associated TCR beta chains appeared HLA-restricted. Later, TCR association rates were found to vary by HLA locus, highest for DRB1 and lowest for HLA-C. Most TCR beta V segments were productive about 87% or about 30% of the time in an earlier analysis.

Germline assignment: CDR1 MGHRA and CDR2 YSYEKL. With 0 bases clipped from V and 5 bases from J, the junction kept 14 bases outside the gene matches. CDR3 length equals 18 residues. With 60 Vbeta and 13 Jbeta primers, the PCR was carried out. The table came from immunoSEQ multiplex PCR; TCRdb's copy has only in-frame clones and leaves some out. In the table there are over 150,000 clones, approximately 67% of which are singletons. Sequencing used PBMCs. V is TRBV4-1 and J is TRBJ2-5; 8 nucleotides line up with TRBD2. The source is a woman aged 18-29 years in good health and CMV-seropositive. The CDR3 here is CASSQDLGAGGPGETQYF. CDR3 bases: TGCGCCAGCAGCCAAGACCTAGGCGCGGGGGGACCGGGGGAGACCCAGTACTTC.